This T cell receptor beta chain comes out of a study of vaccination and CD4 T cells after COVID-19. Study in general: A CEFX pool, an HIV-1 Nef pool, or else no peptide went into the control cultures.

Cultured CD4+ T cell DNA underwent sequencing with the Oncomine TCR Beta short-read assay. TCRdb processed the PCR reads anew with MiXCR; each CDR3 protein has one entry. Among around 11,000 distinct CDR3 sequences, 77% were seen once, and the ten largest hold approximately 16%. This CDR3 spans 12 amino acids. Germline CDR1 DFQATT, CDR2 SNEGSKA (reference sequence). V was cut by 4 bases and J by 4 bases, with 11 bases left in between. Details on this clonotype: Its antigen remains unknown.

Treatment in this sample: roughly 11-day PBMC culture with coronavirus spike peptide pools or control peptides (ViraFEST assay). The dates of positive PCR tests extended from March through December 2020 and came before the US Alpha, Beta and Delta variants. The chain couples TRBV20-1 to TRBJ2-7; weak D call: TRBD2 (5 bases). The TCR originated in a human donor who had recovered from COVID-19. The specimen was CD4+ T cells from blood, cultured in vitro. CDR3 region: CSAIGETYEQYF. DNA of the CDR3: TGCAGTGCTATCGGGGAAACGTACGAGCAGTACTTC.